The next 17 T cell receptor beta chains were all read from a single sample in a study of blood T cell repertoires in COVID-19. TCRdb keeps only in-frame clones here, not all; method: immunoSEQ multiplex PCR. The sample consists of under 300,000 clones, 84% of them appearing once. The sample consisted of peripheral blood. The origin of the receptors is a man aged 40-55 years who had recovered from COVID-19.

The chain couples TRBV19 to TRBJ1-3; D not certain. Germline lookup yields CDR1 LNHDA and CDR2 SQIVND (reference sequence). The CDR3 has 15 residues. Trimming pared 6 bases from V and 2 bases from J, leaving 14 bases between. The CDR3 loop reads CASSLGDGTGNTIYF. The CDR3 DNA reads TGTGCCAGTAGCCTTGGAGATGGAACTGGAAACACCATATATTTT.

CDR3 residues: CASSGLAGVKNEQFF. The CDR3 DNA reads TGTGCCAGCAGCGGGCTAGCGGGAGTAAAGAATGAGCAGTTCTTC. The gene calls are TRBV9 and TRBJ2-1, with 10 bases identical to TRBD2. Trimming at V came to 3 bases and at J to 7 bases, leaving 7 bases not matched to a gene. This CDR3 comprises 15 residues. Germline CDR1 SGDLS, CDR2 YYNGEE.

The J gene is TRBJ2-1, the V gene TRBV29-1, with TRBD2 matching 12 bases. The junction had 9 bases not matched to a gene; V was cut back by 0 bases and J by 0 bases. The CDR3 runs to 19 residues. Germline assignment: CDR1 SQVTM and CDR2 ANQGSEA. DNA of the CDR3: TGCAGCGTTGAAGATCCGAGACTAGCGGGAGCCCGCTCCTACAATGAGCAGTTCTTC. Protein sequence: CSVEDPRLAGARSYNEQFF.

This chain connects TRBV5-5 to TRBJ2-3; TRBD2 matches at 7 bases. The J segment lost 1 base and the V segment lost 6 bases, leaving 5 bases of the junction unmatched. CDR1 and CDR2 (germline): SGHKS, YYEKEE (reference sequence). The CDR3 has 14 residues. This chain's CDR3 is CASKPAGGTDTQYF. The CDR3 nucleotides are TGTGCCAGCAAGCCCGCGGGGGGCACAGATACGCAGTATTTT.

The chain couples TRBV4-3 to TRBJ2-1, with D maybe TRBD2 (5 bases). The germline V and J ends were trimmed by 3 bases and 7 bases, with 22 bases remaining between them. CDR1 and CDR2 from the germline V gene are LGHNA and YSLEER. CDR3 size: 17 residues. The CDR3 spells CASSQGTGERITNEQFF. CDR3 in DNA: TGCGCCAGCAGCCAGGGAACCGGGGAGAGGATAACAAATGAGCAGTTCTTC.

The chain combines TRBV5-4 with TRBJ1-2, with D perhaps matching TRBD1 (6 bases). Germline V gene sequence: CDR1 SGHNT, CDR2 YYREEE (reference sequence). The germline V and J ends were trimmed by 4 bases and 2 bases, with 9 bases remaining between them. The CDR3 length is 13 residues. CDR3 DNA sequence: TGTGCCAGCAGCCCGGACAGCAACTATGGCTACACCTTC. This encodes CASSPDSNYGYTF.

This chain links TRBV5-6 with TRBJ1-1; D not certain. V was trimmed by 4 bases and J by 0 bases, leaving 13 bases between them. The germline V gene has CDR1 SGHDT and CDR2 YYEEEE. This CDR3 has 15 amino acids. The CDR3 sequence is CASSHLEVMNTEAFF. CDR3 DNA: TGTGCCAGCAGCCACTTGGAGGTGATGAACACTGAAGCTTTCTTT.

The CDR3 loop is CAIGPGQNYNEQFF. The CDR3 DNA reads TGTGCCATAGGTCCGGGACAGAATTACAATGAGCAGTTCTTC. This chain links TRBV10-3 with TRBJ2-1; the match to TRBD1 covers 7 bases. The CDR3 length is 14 residues. From germline, CDR1 is ENHRY and CDR2 SYGVKD. With 9 bases clipped from V and 4 bases from J, the junction kept 9 bases outside the gene matches.

J is TRBJ2-5 and V is TRBV4-3; 7 positions agree with TRBD2. The junction had 9 bases not matched to a gene; V was cut back by 2 bases and J by 9 bases. The CDR3 consists of 14 residues. Germline CDR1 reads LGHNA; CDR2 reads YSLEER. The CDR3 coding sequence is TGCGCCAGCAGCCAACTAGCGGCCGTAGGGGCCCAGTACTTC. Amino acid sequence: CASSQLAAVGAQYF.

The chain uses TRBV27 and TRBJ2-1; tentatively, D is TRBD2 (5 bases). Germline CDR1 and CDR2: MNHEY and SMNVEV (reference sequence). Trimming stripped 5 bases from V and 0 bases from J, with 11 bases between. The CDR3 consists of 15 residues. For the CDR3, the DNA is TGTGCCAGCAGTATCGGACTCTCCTCCTACAATGAGCAGTTCTTC. Protein sequence: CASSIGLSSYNEQFF.

This clone was seen only once. This chain links TRBV7-9 with TRBJ1-3, with 7 bases that match TRBD1. V shed 3 bases, J shed 0 bases, and the junction held 8 bases outside the gene matches. The CDR3 length is 17 residues. Per germline, CDR1 SEHNR and CDR2 FQNEAQ (reference sequence). The CDR3 bases are TGTGCCAGCAGCTTTGCGGGACAGAGCTACTCTGGAAACACCATATATTTT. Translated: CASSFAGQSYSGNTIYF. The full variable domain, rest sourced from reference TRBV7-9 and TRBJ1-3, is DTGVSQNPRHKITKRGQNVTFRCDPISEHNRLYWYRQTLGQGPEFLTYFQNEAQLEKSRLLSDRFSAERPKGSFSTLEIQRTEQGDSAMYLCASSFAGQSYSGNTIYFGEGSWLTVV.

CDR3 coding DNA: TGTGCCACCAGCAGAGTGACAGGGGGGACCGGGGAGCTGTTTTTT. This sequence encodes CATSRVTGGTGELFF. The rearrangement uses TRBV15 and TRBJ2-2; 9 bases fit TRBD1. Per germline, CDR1 LNHNV and CDR2 YYDKDF (reference sequence). V dropped 1 base and J dropped 5; count of bases not matched to a gene: 2. CDR3 length: 15 amino acids.

This chain links TRBV7-2 with TRBJ2-3, with TRBD2 matching 8 bases. In germline, CDR1 is SGHTA, CDR2 FQGNSA. J lost 0 bases, V lost 7 bases, and 6 bases had no gene match. The CDR3 loop spans 15 amino acids. CDR3 loop: CASTPGLASTDTQYF. As DNA, the CDR3 is TGTGCCAGCACCCCCGGACTAGCTAGCACAGATACGCAGTATTTT.

V and J are TRBV7-9 and TRBJ1-4; D gene ambiguous. The ends were cut back, 3 bases at V and 8 bases at J, with 16 bases in the middle. Germline CDR1 is SEHNR and CDR2 is FQNEAQ (reference sequence). The CDR3 is made up of 15 amino acids. The CDR3 here is CASSFTHHEEEKLFF. Here the CDR3 DNA reads TGTGCCAGCAGCTTTACACACCACGAGGAAGAAAAACTGTTTTTT.

The chain employs TRBV9 and TRBJ2-1; D is possibly TRBD2 (5 bases). The V end was cut by 3 bases, the J end by 15 bases, with 19 bases between. This CDR3 region has 13 residues. Germline CDR1 is SGDLS and CDR2 is YYNGEE. CDR3 amino acids: CASSASEGLTPFF. The CDR3 region has the DNA TGTGCCAGCAGCGCGAGTGAGGGTCTGACTCCGTTCTTC.

Here the CDR3 DNA reads TGTGCCTGGAGTGTACTTGGCGGGGGTCTGGGTGAGACCCAGTACTTC. Its protein is CAWSVLGGGLGETQYF. This chain links TRBV30 with TRBJ2-5; 7 bases are shared with TRBD2. Losses at the gene ends were 0 bases for V and 5 bases for J; bases not matched to a gene: 12. Germline CDR1 reads GTSNPN; CDR2 reads SVGIG (reference sequence). The CDR3 sequence is 16 residues long.

The V and J genes are TRBV7-2 and TRBJ2-5; no clear D. With 6 bases removed from V and 0 bases from J, the gap between germline ends came to 5 bases. The CDR3 is 12 residues long. Germline V CDR1 and CDR2: SGHTA, FQGNSA. CDR3 loop: CASSRHQETQYF. The CDR3 nucleotides read TGTGCCAGCAGTCGTCACCAAGAGACCCAGTACTTC.